In this sample, the clone carrying this TCR beta chain turned up a few times. Antigen unknown. The data stem from a study of T cell repertoires in cytomegalovirus infection. Study-wide background: The study used recently identified HLA-C-restricted and well-studied HLA-B-restricted CMV epitopes. Public TCR beta signatures were indicative of both CMV infection and a matching HLA type. Study-level points and caveats: Cumulative frequency (of public TCR beta family members) identified carriers of CMV plus the relevant HLA. What dominated the ex vivo response were HLA-C-restricted CMV-specific TCR beta clonotypes.

The J segment lost 9 bases and the V segment lost 4 bases, leaving 13 bases of the junction unmatched. The CDR3 loop spans 16 amino acids. Germline CDR1 reads SGHRS; CDR2 reads YFSETQ. TCRdb processed the reads anew with MiXCR; each CDR3 protein has one entry. The data contain approximately 990,000 distinct CDR3 sequences, approximately 31% of them singletons. This clonotype originated in a human donor in good health (CMV status not recorded). Some clones in this sample may be carry-over from other donors' samples. This specimen consisted of cultured CD8+ T cells from PBMCs, obtained from culture after CMV antigen stimulation. The J gene is TRBJ2-1, the V gene TRBV5-1; 10 nucleotides align to TRBD1. The chain's CDR3 is CASSEGTGAYSGEQFF. CDR3 DNA sequence: TGCGCCAGCAGCGAGGGGACAGGGGCTTATAGTGGTGAGCAGTTCTTC.